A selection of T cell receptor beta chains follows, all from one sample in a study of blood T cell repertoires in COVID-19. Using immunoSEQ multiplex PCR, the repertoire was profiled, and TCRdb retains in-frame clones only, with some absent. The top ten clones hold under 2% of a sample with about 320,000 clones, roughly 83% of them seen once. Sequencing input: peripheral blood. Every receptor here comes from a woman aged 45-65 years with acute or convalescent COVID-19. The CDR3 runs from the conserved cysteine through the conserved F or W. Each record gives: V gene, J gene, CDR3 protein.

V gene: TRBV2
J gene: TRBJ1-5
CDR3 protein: CASKHSNQPQHF

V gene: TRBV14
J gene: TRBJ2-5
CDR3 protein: CASSRRGEETQYF

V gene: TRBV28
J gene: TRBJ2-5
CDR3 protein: CASSGRMAEETQYF

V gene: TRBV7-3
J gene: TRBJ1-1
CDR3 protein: CASSPGGGTEAFF

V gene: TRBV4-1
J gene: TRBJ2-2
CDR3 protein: CASSQAAASGSGELFF

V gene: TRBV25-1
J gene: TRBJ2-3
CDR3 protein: CASGAGVIRPDTQYF

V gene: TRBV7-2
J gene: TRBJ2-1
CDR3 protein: CASSSGGQDYNEQFF

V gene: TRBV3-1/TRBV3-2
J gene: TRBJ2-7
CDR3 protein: CASSHRIADRGEQYF

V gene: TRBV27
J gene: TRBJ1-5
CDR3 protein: CASSLGWAVDSNQPQHF

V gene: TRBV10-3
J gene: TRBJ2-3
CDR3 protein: CAISQLAGGGTDTQYF

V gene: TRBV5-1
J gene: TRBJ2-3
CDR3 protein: CASSLGSSTDTQYF

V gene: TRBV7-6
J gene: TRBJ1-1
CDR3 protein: CASSLASGWATDTEAFF

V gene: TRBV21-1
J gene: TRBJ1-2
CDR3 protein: CASSKEQADVNYGYTF

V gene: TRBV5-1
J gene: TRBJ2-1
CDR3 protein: CASSVGTQNEQFF

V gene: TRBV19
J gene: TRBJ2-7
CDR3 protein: CASSIQGAGEQYF

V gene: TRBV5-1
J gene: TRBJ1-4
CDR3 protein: CASSSRQENEKLFF

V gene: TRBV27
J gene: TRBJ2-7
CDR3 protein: CASSSRDALREQYF

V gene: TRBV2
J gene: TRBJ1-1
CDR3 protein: CASSGQMNTEAFF

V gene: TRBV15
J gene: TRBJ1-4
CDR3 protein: CATSRGGTGGDDEKLFF

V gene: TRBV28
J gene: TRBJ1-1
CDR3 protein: CASSIPENTEAFF

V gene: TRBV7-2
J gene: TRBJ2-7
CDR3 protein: CASSTRTGNSYEQYF

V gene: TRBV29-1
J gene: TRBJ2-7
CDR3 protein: CSVEMGKTGPLEQYF

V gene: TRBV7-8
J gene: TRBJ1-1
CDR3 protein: CASSSAGNTEAFF

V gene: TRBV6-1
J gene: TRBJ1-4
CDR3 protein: CASSEMSGSGNEKLFF

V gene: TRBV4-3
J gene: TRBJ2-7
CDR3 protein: CASRYAPGLAGGLISEQYF

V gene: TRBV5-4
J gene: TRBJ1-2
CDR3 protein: CASRPDREENYGYTF

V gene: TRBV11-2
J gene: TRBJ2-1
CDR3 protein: CASTPVLAEVYEQFF

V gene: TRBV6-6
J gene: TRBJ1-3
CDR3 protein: CASSYRGQPSGNTIYF

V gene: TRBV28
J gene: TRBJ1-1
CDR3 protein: CASSLRDRTFLEAFF

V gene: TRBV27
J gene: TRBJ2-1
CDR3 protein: CASSFQGALSGFYNEQFF

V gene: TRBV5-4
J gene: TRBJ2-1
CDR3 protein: CASSVTSGRYNEQFF